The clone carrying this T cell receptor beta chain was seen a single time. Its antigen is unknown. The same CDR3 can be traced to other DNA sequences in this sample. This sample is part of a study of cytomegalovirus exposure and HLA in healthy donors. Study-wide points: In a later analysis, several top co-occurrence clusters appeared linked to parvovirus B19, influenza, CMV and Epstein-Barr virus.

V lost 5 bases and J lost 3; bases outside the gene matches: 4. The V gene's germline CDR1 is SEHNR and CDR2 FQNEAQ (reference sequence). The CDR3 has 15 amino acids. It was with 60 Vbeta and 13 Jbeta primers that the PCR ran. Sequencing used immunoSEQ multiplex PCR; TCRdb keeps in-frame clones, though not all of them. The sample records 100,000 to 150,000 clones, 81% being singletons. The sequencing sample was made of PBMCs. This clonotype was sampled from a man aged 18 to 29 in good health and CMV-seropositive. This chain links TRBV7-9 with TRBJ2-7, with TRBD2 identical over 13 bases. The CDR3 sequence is CASSPGLAGVYEQYF. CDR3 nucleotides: TGTGCCAGCAGCCCCGGACTAGCGGGAGTCTACGAGCAGTACTTC.